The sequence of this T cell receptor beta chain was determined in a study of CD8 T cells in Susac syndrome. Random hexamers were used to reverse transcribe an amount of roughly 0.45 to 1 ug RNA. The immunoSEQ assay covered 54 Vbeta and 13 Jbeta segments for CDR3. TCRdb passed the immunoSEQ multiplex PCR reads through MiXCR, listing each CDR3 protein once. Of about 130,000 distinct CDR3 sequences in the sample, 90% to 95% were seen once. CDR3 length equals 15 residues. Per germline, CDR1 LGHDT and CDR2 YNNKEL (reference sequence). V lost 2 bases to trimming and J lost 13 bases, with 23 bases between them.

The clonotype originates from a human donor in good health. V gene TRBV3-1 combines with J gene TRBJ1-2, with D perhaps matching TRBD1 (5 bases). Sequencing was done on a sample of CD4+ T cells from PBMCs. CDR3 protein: CASSQRFSREESCTF. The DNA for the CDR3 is TGTGCCAGCAGCCAAAGATTCTCCAGGGAGGAAAGCTGCACCTTC.